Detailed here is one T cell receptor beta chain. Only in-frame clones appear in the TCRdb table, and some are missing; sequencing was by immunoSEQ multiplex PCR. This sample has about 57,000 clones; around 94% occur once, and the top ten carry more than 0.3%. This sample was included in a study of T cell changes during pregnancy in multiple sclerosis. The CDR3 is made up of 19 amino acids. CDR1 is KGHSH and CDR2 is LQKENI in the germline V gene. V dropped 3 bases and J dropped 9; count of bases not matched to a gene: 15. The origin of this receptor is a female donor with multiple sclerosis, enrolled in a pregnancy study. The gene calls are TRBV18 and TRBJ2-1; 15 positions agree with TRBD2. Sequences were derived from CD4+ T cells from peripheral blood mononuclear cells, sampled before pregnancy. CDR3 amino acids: CASSPGTSGRHGKSGEQFF. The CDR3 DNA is TGTGCCAGCTCACCCGGGACTAGCGGGAGGCATGGAAAGAGCGGTGAGCAGTTCTTC. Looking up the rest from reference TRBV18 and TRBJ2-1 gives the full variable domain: NAGVMQNPRHLVRRRGQEARLRCSPMKGHSHVYWYRQLPEEGLKFMVYLQKENIIDESGMPKERFSAEFPKEGPSILRIQQVVRGDSAAYFCASSPGTSGRHGKSGEQFFGPGTRLTVL.